One sample yielded the 13 T cell receptor beta chains listed below, sequenced in a study of monozygotic twins with inflammatory bowel disease. Using the 5' RACE reads, TCRdb records one entry per CDR3 protein without DNA. The table lists around 380,000 distinct CDR3 sequences. The sample consisted of blood. The receptors derive from a human donor with ulcerative colitis or Crohn's disease, or a healthy co-twin of an affected twin (not recorded which).

The chain carries TRBV20-1 and TRBJ1-1; TCRdb calls TRBD1, which cannot be checked without DNA. This CDR3 spans 12 amino acids. CDR1 is DFQATT and CDR2 is SNEGSKA in the germline V gene (reference sequence). The CDR3 reads CSAKTGNTEAFF.

The chain is built from TRBV27 and TRBJ2-3; the TCRdb D gene call, TRBD1, has no DNA to confirm it. Looked up from germline, CDR1 is MNHEY and CDR2 is SMNVEV (reference sequence). CDR3 length equals 15 residues. The CDR3 spells CASSPWTGTRDTQYF.

This chain joins TRBV3-1 and TRBJ1-3. CDR1 and CDR2 (germline): LGHDT, YNNKEL (reference sequence). This CDR3 has 14 residues. The CDR3 reads CASSHSDSGNTIYF.

The chain joins TRBV9 to TRBJ2-7; TCRdb proposes TRBD1, but this gene call is untestable without DNA. CDR3 length equals 15 residues. Germline V gene lookup returns CDR1 SGDLS and CDR2 YYNGEE. The CDR3: CASSIGTTNEVEQYF.

V gene TRBV4-3 combines with J gene TRBJ2-1; TCRdb outputs TRBD2, but without DNA this stays unchecked. The CDR3 is made up of 18 amino acids. The germline V gene encodes CDR1 LGHNA and CDR2 YSLEER. The CDR3 spells CASSQDRLAGNSYNEQFF.

V and J are TRBV28 and TRBJ1-2; the TCRdb D gene call, TRBD1, has no DNA to confirm it. Germline V gene sequence: CDR1 MDHEN, CDR2 SYDVKM. CDR3 length equals 12 residues. The CDR3 sequence: CASSYARGSYTF.

The chain recombines TRBV20-1 with TRBJ2-1; TCRdb designates TRBD2, a call that cannot be tested without DNA. CDR3 length: 13 residues. Germline assignment: CDR1 DFQATT and CDR2 SNEGSKA (reference sequence). CDR3 loop: CLVVVAGPGVQFF.

The V gene is TRBV5-1, the J gene TRBJ1-3. CDR3 size: 15 residues. Per germline, CDR1 SGHRS and CDR2 YFSETQ. The CDR3 sequence: CASSLDFPSGNTIYF.

The J gene is TRBJ2-1, the V gene TRBV20-1. CDR3 length: 13 amino acids. Germline CDR1 DFQATT, CDR2 SNEGSKA (reference sequence). The CDR3 sequence: CSARGTTYNEQFF.

The chain employs TRBV10-3 and TRBJ2-1. Germline CDR1 and CDR2: ENHRY and SYGVKD. The CDR3 is 14 residues long. Here the CDR3 reads CAISAYPDESEQFF.

V and J are TRBV5-1 and TRBJ1-1. The length of the CDR3 is 13 residues. CDR1 and CDR2 (germline): SGHRS, YFSETQ. The CDR3 is CASSLVGTTEAFF.

This chain uses TRBV20-1 with TRBJ1-4; checking the TCRdb D call of TRBD1 is not possible without DNA. CDR3 length: 14 amino acids. Per germline, CDR1 DFQATT and CDR2 SNEGSKA (reference sequence). The CDR3 spells CSARVPGQERKLFF.

The V gene is TRBV30, the J gene TRBJ2-7; TCRdb reports TRBD2, a call that lacks DNA to check it against. CDR3 length equals 15 residues. CDR1 GTSNPN and CDR2 SVGIG come from the germline V gene (reference sequence). CDR3 sequence reads: CAWSVASGSSYEQYF. Full variable domain (remainder filled in from reference TRBV30 and TRBJ2-7): SQTIHQWPATLVQPVGSPLSLECTVEGTSNPNLYWYRQAAGRGLQLLFYSVGIGQISSEVPQNLSASRPQDRQFILSSKKLLLSDSGFYLCAWSVASGSSYEQYFGPGTRLTVT.